These T cell receptor beta chains were read from a single sample in a study of identical twins. One entry per CDR3 protein, called by TCRdb with MiXCR from the 5' RACE reads. The table lists 700,000 or so distinct CDR3 sequences, 8% to 9% of them singletons, with 0.98% in the top ten. These data are also associated with another study on yellow fever vaccine responses in identical twins.

The sample was PBMCs. The receptor source for this set is a woman younger than 35 in good health. CDR3s include the opening cysteine and the closing phenylalanine or tryptophan. D genes are given only for firm matches. The size field is filled for only some rows; it gives once, few, many or a size class.

size,J,D,V,CDR3,DNA
NA,TRBJ2-1,NA,TRBV27,CASSLNRLDEQFF,TGTGCCAGCAGTTTGAACCGTTTAGATGAGCAGTTCTTC
NA,TRBJ2-1,NA,TRBV16,CASSPLGPGRGNEQFF,TGTGCCAGCAGCCCCCTTGGGCCAGGGCGAGGGAATGAGCAGTTCTTC
NA,TRBJ2-5,NA,TRBV20-1,CSVRLTQETQYF,TGCAGTGTTCGGCTGACCCAAGAGACCCAGTACTTC
NA,TRBJ1-1,NA,TRBV20-1,CSASLGTTEAFF,TGCAGTGCTTCCCTGGGGACCACTGAAGCTTTCTTT
few,TRBJ2-3,NA,TRBV12-3/TRBV12-4,CASSLYEGTADTQYF,TGTGCCAGCAGTTTATATGAGGGAACCGCAGATACGCAGTATTTT
NA,TRBJ1-5,NA,TRBV2,CASSGHPNQPQHF,TGTGCCAGCAGTGGACATCCTAATCAGCCCCAGCATTTT
NA,TRBJ1-1,NA,TRBV6-1,CASRNAGLNTEAFF,TGTGCCAGCAGAAACGCGGGGTTGAACACTGAAGCTTTCTTT
few,TRBJ2-7,TRBD1,TRBV29-1,CSVQDRDEQYF,TGCAGCGTCCAGGACAGGGACGAGCAGTACTTC
NA,TRBJ1-1,NA,TRBV14,CASSQGRAYTEAFF,TGTGCCAGCAGCCAAGGGAGGGCTTACACTGAAGCTTTCTTT
many,TRBJ2-1,NA,TRBV5-1,CASSLSRTAEQFF,TGCGCCAGCAGCTTGTCTCGGACAGCCGAGCAGTTCTTC
NA,TRBJ2-7,TRBD2,TRBV25-1,CASSEGPPPGLAGVPYEQYF,TGTGCCAGCAGTGAAGGTCCCCCACCGGGACTAGCGGGAGTACCCTACGAGCAGTACTTC
few,TRBJ2-4,NA,TRBV12-3/TRBV12-4,CASLKERQSTKNIQYF,TGTGCCAGCCTGAAAGAGAGACAGTCAACCAAAAACATTCAGTACTTC
NA,TRBJ2-7,NA,TRBV6-1,CASRGGGGTFNGHF,TGTGCCAGCAGAGGGGGGGGGGGAACCTTTAATGGTCACTTC
many,TRBJ2-5,NA,TRBV7-8,CASSFLVRPKETQYF,TGTGCCAGCAGCTTTCTCGTCCGCCCAAAGGAGACCCAGTACTTC
few,TRBJ2-7,NA,TRBV7-2,CASGPRVGVNEQYF,TGTGCCAGCGGACCCAGGGTGGGAGTCAACGAGCAGTACTTC
few,TRBJ1-5,NA,TRBV21-1,CASSKLKDKTMWPQHF,TGTGCCAGCAGCAAATTAAAGGATAAGACAATGTGGCCCCAGCATTTT
few,TRBJ2-7,TRBD1,TRBV7-9,CASSESWTGNYEQYF,TGTGCCAGCAGCGAATCCTGGACAGGGAACTACGAGCAGTACTTC
NA,TRBJ2-7,TRBD1,TRBV2,CASSPTGTGVSYEQYF,TGTGCCAGCAGCCCTACCGGGACAGGGGTTTCCTACGAGCAGTACTTC
few,TRBJ2-3,TRBD2,TRBV29-1,CSVGTSGKLDTQYF,TGCAGCGTTGGGACTAGCGGGAAATTAGATACGCAGTATTTT
few,TRBJ2-1,TRBD1,TRBV20-1,CSARDMRFWDRGSNEQFF,TGCAGTGCTAGAGATATGAGATTCTGGGACAGGGGCTCCAATGAGCAGTTCTTC
few,TRBJ2-7,NA,TRBV6-5,CASSYSEGGEQYF,TGTGCCAGCAGTTACTCGGAGGGAGGCGAGCAGTACTTC
few,TRBJ1-2,NA,TRBV28,CATTFNYGYTF,TGTGCGACAACCTTTAACTATGGCTACACCTTC
NA,TRBJ2-7,TRBD1,TRBV2,CASTTGQTYEQYF,TGTGCCAGCACTACGGGACAGACCTACGAGCAGTACTTC
many,TRBJ2-3,NA,TRBV13,CASSLGPLKTDTQYF,TGTGCCAGCAGCTTAGGCCCCTTAAAGACAGATACGCAGTATTTT
few,TRBJ2-7,NA,TRBV6-1,CASSEERGFGQYF,TGTGCCAGCAGTGAAGAAAGGGGATTCGGGCAGTACTTC
NA,TRBJ2-5,TRBD2,TRBV12-3/TRBV12-4,CTSSLGFKRGVPGETQYF,TGTACCAGCAGTTTGGGTTTTAAGCGGGGAGTCCCCGGAGAGACCCAGTACTTC
many,TRBJ2-2,TRBD1,TRBV24-1,CATAPTGDTGELFF,TGTGCCACCGCCCCAACAGGGGACACCGGGGAGCTGTTTTTT
many,TRBJ2-5,TRBD2,TRBV12-3/TRBV12-4,CASRTGTSAAETQYF,TGTGCCAGCAGGACCGGGACTAGCGCCGCAGAGACCCAGTACTTC
few,TRBJ2-5,TRBD2,TRBV25-1,CASSERSGGTQETQYF,TGTGCCAGCAGTGAGAGGAGCGGGGGAACGCAAGAGACCCAGTACTTC
many,TRBJ2-2,TRBD1,TRBV29-1,CSVTWTGGNTGELFF,TGCAGCGTTACATGGACAGGGGGGAACACCGGGGAGCTGTTTTTT
many,TRBJ2-5,TRBD1,TRBV12-3/TRBV12-4,CASRQGFGQETQYF,TGTGCCAGCAGACAGGGGTTCGGGCAAGAGACCCAGTACTTC
few,TRBJ1-2,NA,TRBV24-1,CATSDGGSGYGYTF,TGTGCCACCAGTGATGGGGGTAGCGGCTATGGCTACACCTTC
NA,TRBJ2-2,TRBD1,TRBV29-1,CSVGGQGFSGELFF,TGCAGCGTTGGAGGACAGGGATTTAGCGGGGAGCTGTTTTTT
many,TRBJ2-4,NA,TRBV7-9,CASSYDKNIQYF,TGTGCCAGCAGCTACGACAAAAACATTCAGTACTTC
NA,TRBJ2-5,NA,TRBV3-1,CASSQERAQYF,TGTGCCAGCAGCCAAGAGCGAGCCCAGTACTTC
few,TRBJ1-1,NA,TRBV29-1,CSGRREGRITEAFF,TGCAGCGGAAGAAGGGAGGGTCGGATCACTGAAGCTTTCTTT
many,TRBJ2-1,TRBD2,TRBV7-9,CATGLAGTPSHEQFF,TGTGCCACCGGACTAGCGGGGACCCCAAGCCATGAGCAGTTCTTC
many,TRBJ2-5,TRBD2,TRBV7-2,CASSLDGGGAVKTQYF,TGTGCCAGCAGCTTAGACGGCGGGGGGGCCGTGAAGACCCAGTACTTC
few,TRBJ2-2,NA,TRBV28,CASIGSPNTGELFF,TGTGCCAGCATCGGGTCGCCGAACACCGGGGAGCTGTTTTTT
many,TRBJ2-2,NA,TRBV11-2,CASSPRSNTGELFF,TGTGCCAGCAGCCCCCGGTCCAACACCGGGGAGCTGTTTTTT
many,TRBJ2-3,TRBD2,TRBV20-1,CSARVKGSGRGPDTQYF,TGCAGTGCTAGAGTAAAGGGGAGCGGGAGGGGCCCAGATACGCAGTATTTT
few,TRBJ2-7,TRBD1,TRBV19,CASSPSSGTATTYEQYF,TGTGCCAGTAGTCCATCTTCCGGGACAGCAACCACCTACGAGCAGTACTTC
NA,TRBJ2-3,NA,TRBV5-1,CASSLGTLASTDTQYF,TGCGCCAGCAGCCTGGGGACTCTAGCTAGCACAGATACGCAGTATTTT
few,TRBJ2-7,TRBD2,TRBV7-2,CASRFSGPSTYEQYF,TGTGCCAGCAGATTTAGCGGGCCAAGTACCTACGAGCAGTACTTC
NA,TRBJ2-3,NA,TRBV5-1,CASSLKATDTQYF,TGCGCCAGCAGCTTGAAGGCCACAGATACGCAGTATTTT
many,TRBJ2-7,NA,TRBV20-1,CSARDIVYEQYF,TGCAGTGCTAGAGACATCGTCTACGAGCAGTACTTC
NA,TRBJ2-1,TRBD1,TRBV7-8,CASSLVPTGGMGEQFF,TGTGCCAGCAGCTTAGTTCCGACAGGGGGCATGGGTGAGCAGTTCTTC
NA,TRBJ1-4,NA,TRBV7-9,CASSYRGTNEKLFF,TGTGCCAGCAGCTACAGAGGTACTAATGAAAAACTGTTTTTT
NA,TRBJ1-4,TRBD1,TRBV5-1,CASSPFPPGQGNEKLFF,TGCGCCAGCAGCCCTTTTCCCCCGGGACAGGGGAACGAAAAACTGTTTTTT
NA,TRBJ2-5,TRBD1,TRBV11-2,CASSLRVRGRSQETQYF,TGTGCCAGCAGCTTAAGAGTCAGGGGGCGATCACAAGAGACCCAGTACTTC
many,TRBJ2-7,NA,TRBV14,CASSLGLGTYEQYF,TGTGCCAGCAGCCTGGGACTTGGGACCTACGAGCAGTACTTC
few,TRBJ2-5,NA,TRBV21-1,CAKNLSIERGGQETQYF,TGTGCCAAAAACCTCTCGATCGAGCGGGGGGGCCAAGAGACCCAGTACTTC
many,TRBJ2-7,NA,TRBV3-1,CASSSGIYEQYF,TGTGCCAGCAGCTCCGGAATATACGAGCAGTACTTC